The rows below give T cell receptor beta chains drawn from one sample of a study of blood T cells in healthy people across ages. TCRdb passed the 5' RACE reads through MiXCR, listing each CDR3 protein once. The sample yields around 1,500,000 distinct CDR3 sequences, 40% to 50% seen once. What was sequenced was blood. The source is a woman between 18 and 29 years old in good health. Both conserved end residues are part of each CDR3. A D gene is named only where the DNA matches it firmly. Some rows have no size entry. The others give once, few or many, or a class for an expanded clone.

cdr3_nt cdr3_aa j_call d_call clone_size v_call
TGTGCCAGCAGTTTACCCCAGAGCTCCTACAATGAGCAGTTCTTC CASSLPQSSYNEQFF TRBJ2-1 NA NA TRBV28
TGCGCCAGCAGCCAGGACGGGAGGGATCAGCCCCAGCATTTT CASSQDGRDQPQHF TRBJ1-5 NA many TRBV5-1
TGTGCCAGCAGCCGGGCGGGGGAAGGACCCGAGACTGAAGCTTTCTTT CASSRAGEGPETEAFF TRBJ1-1 NA NA TRBV14
TGTGCCAGCAGGGACGGACTAGCGGGAGAGACCCAGTACTTC CASRDGLAGETQYF TRBJ2-5 TRBD2 NA TRBV2
TGCAGTGCGGGTGGACAGGGAATACGCAATCAGCCCCAGCATTTT CSAGGQGIRNQPQHF TRBJ1-5 TRBD1 NA TRBV20-1
TGTGCCAGCAGCCGACTGGGGGCCCTTCTTACGCAGTATTTT CASSRLGALLTQYF TRBJ2-3 NA few TRBV28
TGCAGTGCTAGTCCTCAAGTCGGGGGAGGCACAGATACGCAGTATTTT CSASPQVGGGTDTQYF TRBJ2-3 NA NA TRBV20-1
TGTGCCAGCAGTTACCCCCTCGGCGAGTCGGGCAATGAGCAGTTCTTC CASSYPLGESGNEQFF TRBJ2-1 NA few TRBV6-6
TGCAGCGTTCAGGGAGAAGCGGCAGATACGCAGTATTTT CSVQGEAADTQYF TRBJ2-3 NA few TRBV29-1
TGTGCCAGCAGCTTACTCCGGGTGGGTTCGGGGTCCTACGAGCAGTACTTC CASSLLRVGSGSYEQYF TRBJ2-7 NA few TRBV7-9
TGCAGTGCTAGAGATCGGGAGACAGGGGAAGCTTTCTTT CSARDRETGEAFF TRBJ1-1 TRBD1 NA TRBV20-1
TGTGCCAGCGGAGGAGCCCCGAACACTGAAGCTTTCTTT CASGGAPNTEAFF TRBJ1-1 NA NA TRBV2
TGTGCCAGCAGTTTCGAGCTCCTTAATTCACCCCTCCACTTT CASSFELLNSPLHF TRBJ1-6 NA NA TRBV12-3/TRBV12-4
TGTGCCAGCAGCTTTGAGACAGGGGTCGAGTACGAGCAGTACTTC CASSFETGVEYEQYF TRBJ2-7 TRBD1 NA TRBV7-8
TGTGCCGTCAGTGGTCCGGGATTCAGGGACGACGAGCAGTACTTC CAVSGPGFRDDEQYF TRBJ2-7 NA NA TRBV10-3
TGTGCCACCACGGGTTCCTACAATGAGCAGTTCTTC CATTGSYNEQFF TRBJ2-1 NA NA TRBV5-5
TGCAGTGCTAGAGATAGGTCTGATTGGGAGACCCAGTACTTC CSARDRSDWETQYF TRBJ2-5 NA NA TRBV20-1
TGTGCCAGCATCTTAGGGACCTACGAGCAGTACTTC CASILGTYEQYF TRBJ2-7 NA NA TRBV7-9
TGTGCCAGCAGCCCGAGTCGCGGGGAGCCCACCGGGGAGCTGTTTTTT CASSPSRGEPTGELFF TRBJ2-2 NA once TRBV7-2
TGTGCCAGCAGCACGGGACACCCCAATCAGTCCCAGCATTTT CASSTGHPNQSQHF TRBJ1-5 NA once TRBV7-9
TGTGCCATCAGTGACCCTGGAAGAAGCCCCTACAATGAGCAGTTCTTC CAISDPGRSPYNEQFF TRBJ2-1 NA NA TRBV10-3
TGCGCCAGCAGCTCCCTCGGCGAAGACGAGCAGTACTTC CASSSLGEDEQYF TRBJ2-7 NA many TRBV5-1
TGTGCCAGCAGCTCCCCCCGGGACAGCTACAATGAGCAGTTCTTC CASSSPRDSYNEQFF TRBJ2-1 TRBD1 few TRBV7-8
TGCGCCAGCAGCTTGGATGGTCGGGAGAAAGGAGGTGAGCAGTACTTC CASSLDGREKGGEQYF TRBJ2-5 NA NA TRBV5-1
TGTGCCAGCAGTTCCCACCCATCGACAGGTTCCTACGAGCAGTACTTC CASSSHPSTGSYEQYF TRBJ2-7 NA NA TRBV6-6
TGTGCCAGCAGTCCCGGGACAGGGACCCCGGCTGAGCAGTACTTC CASSPGTGTPAEQYF TRBJ2-7 TRBD1 NA TRBV27
TGTGCCACCGGGACACCCCCTGTGGATGAGCAGTTCTTC CATGTPPVDEQFF TRBJ2-1 NA NA TRBV7-2
TGTGCCAGCAGTTACTCTTCTGGGACCAACAATGAGCAGTTCTTC CASSYSSGTNNEQFF TRBJ2-1 NA few TRBV6-5
TGTGCCAGCGTCCTCTCCCCGGGTCTCTTCCCAAATGGCTACACCTTC CASVLSPGLFPNGYTF TRBJ1-2 NA few TRBV27
TGTGCCAGCAGTCACTTGCGGACTGAAGCTTTCTTT CASSHLRTEAFF TRBJ1-1 NA NA TRBV6-5
TGCGCCAGCAGCTGGGACATACCGGGACAGGGGAGCGATGTCTACACCTTC CASSWDIPGQGSDVYTF TRBJ1-2 TRBD1 NA TRBV5-1
TGCGCCAGCAGCGAGGGACAGGTTCCCAATGAGCAGTTCTTC CASSEGQVPNEQFF TRBJ2-1 TRBD1 few TRBV5-1
TGTGCCAGCAGCCCAGGGGGTCAGGCACTAAATGGCTACACCTTC CASSPGGQALNGYTF TRBJ1-2 TRBD1 many TRBV7-2
TGTGCCAGCAGTTCCACACGGTATACGCAGTATTTT CASSSTRYTQYF TRBJ2-3 NA NA TRBV27
TGTGCCAGCAGCCAAGAGTCAGGAACCGTCGCCTCCAATGAGCAGTTCTTC CASSQESGTVASNEQFF TRBJ2-1 NA NA TRBV3-1
TGCGCCAGCAGACTTGGGGGCGAGCAGTACTTC CASRLGGEQYF TRBJ2-7 NA NA TRBV10-2
TGTGCCAGCGTCCGGGCCGGTTCTCCTAGCACAGATACGCAGTATTTT CASVRAGSPSTDTQYF TRBJ2-3 NA few TRBV2